A selection of T cell receptor beta chains follows, all from one sample in a study of blood T cell repertoires in COVID-19. Produced via immunoSEQ multiplex PCR; TCRdb's table is partial and in-frame only. The sample has about 330,000 clones; around 90% are singletons. Material: PBMCs or T cells enriched from blood (not recorded which). These receptors were collected from a woman aged 25 to 39 who had recovered from COVID-19. Both conserved end residues are part of each CDR3. D genes are given only for firm matches. Clone size is not always given. Where it is, it says once, few, many or a class for expanded clones.

abundance: .
j_gene: TRBJ2-1
v_gene: TRBV19
d_gene: .
CDR3aa: CASTPEGRSYNEQFF
CDR3nt: TGTGCCAGTACCCCCGAAGGGAGGTCCTACAATGAGCAGTTCTTC

abundance: .
j_gene: TRBJ2-7
v_gene: TRBV6-5
d_gene: .
CDR3aa: CASSQPPGYEQYF
CDR3nt: TGTGCCAGCAGCCAACCCCCCGGCTACGAGCAGTACTTC

abundance: .
j_gene: TRBJ2-7
v_gene: TRBV28
d_gene: .
CDR3aa: CASSLSFTGYEQYF
CDR3nt: TGTGCCAGCAGTTTGTCGTTCACAGGCTACGAGCAGTACTTC

abundance: .
j_gene: TRBJ2-1
v_gene: TRBV7-2
d_gene: TRBD2
CDR3aa: CASSPTSGNNEQFF
CDR3nt: TGTGCCAGCAGCCCCACTAGCGGGAACAATGAGCAGTTCTTC

abundance: .
j_gene: TRBJ1-5
v_gene: TRBV2
d_gene: .
CDR3aa: CASTSTGKGYQPQHF
CDR3nt: TGTGCCAGCACTTCTACAGGGAAGGGGTATCAGCCCCAGCATTTT

abundance: .
j_gene: TRBJ2-5
v_gene: TRBV29-1
d_gene: .
CDR3aa: CSVTGVSAQWTQYF
CDR3nt: TGCAGCGTCACCGGGGTGTCAGCACAGTGGACCCAGTACTTC

abundance: .
j_gene: TRBJ1-1
v_gene: TRBV28
d_gene: .
CDR3aa: CASTGEFEAFF
CDR3nt: TGTGCCAGCACGGGGGAGTTTGAAGCTTTCTTT

abundance: .
j_gene: TRBJ2-2
v_gene: TRBV15
d_gene: .
CDR3aa: CATSRYQGESAFF
CDR3nt: TGTGCCACCAGCAGATACCAGGGTGAGAGTGCGTTTTTT

abundance: .
j_gene: TRBJ1-4
v_gene: TRBV6-5
d_gene: .
CDR3aa: CASRGWGGYEKLFF
CDR3nt: TGTGCCAGCCGAGGGTGGGGGGGTTATGAAAAACTGTTTTTT

abundance: once
j_gene: TRBJ2-7
v_gene: TRBV11-1
d_gene: TRBD2
CDR3aa: CASSSPALRGTQEQYF
CDR3nt: TGTGCCAGCAGCTCTCCCGCCTTGCGGGGGACTCAGGAGCAGTACTTC

abundance: .
j_gene: TRBJ1-2
v_gene: TRBV7-9
d_gene: TRBD1
CDR3aa: CASSSSGTGEVHYGYTF
CDR3nt: TGTGCCAGCAGCTCGTCCGGGACAGGGGAGGTTCACTATGGCTACACCTTC

abundance: .
j_gene: TRBJ2-2
v_gene: TRBV7-8
d_gene: .
CDR3aa: CASSFTENTGELFF
CDR3nt: TGTGCCAGCAGCTTTACAGAGAACACCGGGGAGCTGTTTTTT

abundance: .
j_gene: TRBJ2-1
v_gene: TRBV7-9
d_gene: .
CDR3aa: CASSLVGANYNEQFF
CDR3nt: TGTGCCAGCAGCTTAGTGGGGGCTAACTACAATGAGCAGTTCTTC

abundance: .
j_gene: TRBJ2-1
v_gene: TRBV7-3
d_gene: TRBD2
CDR3aa: CASSLTSGSHNEQFF
CDR3nt: TGTGCCAGCAGCTTAACTAGCGGGAGCCACAATGAGCAGTTCTTC

abundance: .
j_gene: TRBJ2-2
v_gene: TRBV7-9
d_gene: .
CDR3aa: CASSTYTGELFF
CDR3nt: TGTGCCAGCAGCACATACACCGGGGAGCTGTTTTTT

abundance: .
j_gene: TRBJ2-1
v_gene: TRBV9
d_gene: TRBD1
CDR3aa: CASSTSDRGAYNEQFF
CDR3nt: TGTGCCAGCAGCACCTCGGACAGGGGCGCCTACAATGAGCAGTTCTTC

abundance: .
j_gene: TRBJ2-7
v_gene: TRBV6-5
d_gene: .
CDR3aa: CASGRGKNEQYF
CDR3nt: TGTGCCAGCGGGAGGGGGAAAAACGAGCAGTACTTC

abundance: .
j_gene: TRBJ2-5
v_gene: TRBV18
d_gene: .
CDR3aa: CASSPPMAEETQYF
CDR3nt: TGTGCCAGCTCACCACCGATGGCGGAAGAGACCCAGTACTTC